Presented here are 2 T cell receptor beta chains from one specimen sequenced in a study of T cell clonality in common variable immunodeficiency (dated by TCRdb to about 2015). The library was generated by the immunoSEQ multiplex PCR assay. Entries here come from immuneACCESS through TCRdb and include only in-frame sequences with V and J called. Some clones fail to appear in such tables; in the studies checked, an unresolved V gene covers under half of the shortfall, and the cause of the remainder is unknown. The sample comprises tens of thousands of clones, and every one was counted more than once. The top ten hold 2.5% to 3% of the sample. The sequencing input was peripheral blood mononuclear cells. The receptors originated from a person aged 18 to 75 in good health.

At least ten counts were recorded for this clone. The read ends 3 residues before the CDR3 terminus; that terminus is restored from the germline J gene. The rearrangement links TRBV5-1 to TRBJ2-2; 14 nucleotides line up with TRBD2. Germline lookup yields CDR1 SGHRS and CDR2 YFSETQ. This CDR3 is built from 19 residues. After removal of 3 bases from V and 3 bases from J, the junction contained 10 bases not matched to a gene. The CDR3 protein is CASSWRLAGGLRDTGELFF. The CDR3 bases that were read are TGCGCCAGCAGCTGGCGACTAGCGGGAGGGCTCCGGGACACCGGGGAG.

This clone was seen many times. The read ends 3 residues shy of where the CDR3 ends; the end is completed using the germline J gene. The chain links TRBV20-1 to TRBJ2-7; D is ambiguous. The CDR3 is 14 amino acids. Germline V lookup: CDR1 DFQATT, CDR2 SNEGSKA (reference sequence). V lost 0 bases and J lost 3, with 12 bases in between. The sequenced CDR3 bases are TGCAGTGCTAGAGATGCGAAGGGCCTCTACGAG. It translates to CSARDAKGLYE. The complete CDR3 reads CSARDAKGLYEQYF.